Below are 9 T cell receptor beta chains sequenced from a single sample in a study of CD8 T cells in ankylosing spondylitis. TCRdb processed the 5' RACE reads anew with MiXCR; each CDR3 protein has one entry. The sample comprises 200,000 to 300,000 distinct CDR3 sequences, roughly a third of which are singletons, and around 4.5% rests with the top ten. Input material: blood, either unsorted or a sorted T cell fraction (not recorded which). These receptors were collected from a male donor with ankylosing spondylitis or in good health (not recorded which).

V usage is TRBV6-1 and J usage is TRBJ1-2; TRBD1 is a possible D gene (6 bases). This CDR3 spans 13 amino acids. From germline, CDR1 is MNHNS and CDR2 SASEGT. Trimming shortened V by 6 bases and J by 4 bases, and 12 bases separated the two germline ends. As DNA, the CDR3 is TGTGCCAGCAGGCCCAGGGGCCTCTATGGCTACACCTTC. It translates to CASRPRGLYGYTF.

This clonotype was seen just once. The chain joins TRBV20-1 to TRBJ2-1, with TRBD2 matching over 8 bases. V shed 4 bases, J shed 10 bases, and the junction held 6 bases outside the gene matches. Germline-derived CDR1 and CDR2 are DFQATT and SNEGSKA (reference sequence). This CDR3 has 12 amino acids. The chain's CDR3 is CSATGWTSEQFF. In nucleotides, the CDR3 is TGCAGTGCTACAGGGTGGACTAGCGAGCAGTTCTTC.

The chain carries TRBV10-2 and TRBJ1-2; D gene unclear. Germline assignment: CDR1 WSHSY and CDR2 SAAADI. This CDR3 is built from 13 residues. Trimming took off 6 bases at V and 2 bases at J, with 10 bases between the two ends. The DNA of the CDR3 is TGCGCCAGCAGAGGATCGTCGAACTATGGCTACACCTTC. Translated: CASRGSSNYGYTF.

CDR3 in DNA: TGTGCCAGCGCTAGCGGGGGAGGTTACAATGAGCAGTTCTTC. It specifies CASASGGGYNEQFF. The chain links TRBV6-4 to TRBJ2-1; 10 positions match TRBD2. The CDR3 totals 14 residues. With V trimmed by 8 bases and J by 4 bases, 5 bases remained unmatched. Germline V CDR1 and CDR2: MRHNA, SNTAGT.

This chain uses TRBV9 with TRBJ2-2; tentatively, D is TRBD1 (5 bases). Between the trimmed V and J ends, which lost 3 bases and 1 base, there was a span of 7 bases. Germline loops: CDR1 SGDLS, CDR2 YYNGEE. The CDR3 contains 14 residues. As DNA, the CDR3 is TGTGCCAGCAGCGCCGACAGGAACACCGGGGAGCTGTTTTTT. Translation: CASSADRNTGELFF.

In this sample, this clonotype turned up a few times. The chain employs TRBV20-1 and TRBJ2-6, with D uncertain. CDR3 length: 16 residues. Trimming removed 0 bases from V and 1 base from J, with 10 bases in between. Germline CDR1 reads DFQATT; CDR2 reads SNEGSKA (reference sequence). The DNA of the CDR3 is TGCAGTGCTAGAGATCGTTTTAGGTCTGGGGCCAACGTCCTGACTTTC. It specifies CSARDRFRSGANVLTF.

CDR3 bases: TGTGCCATCAGTGAGCCCGCCCAGGGCAGGGGCGACGAGCAGTACTTC. This translates into CAISEPAQGRGDEQYF. The chain joins TRBV10-3 to TRBJ2-7; tentative D call: TRBD1 (6 bases). CDR1 and CDR2 (germline): ENHRY, SYGVKD. The length of the CDR3 is 16 residues. V was clipped by 2 bases and J by 5 bases, with 19 bases between them.

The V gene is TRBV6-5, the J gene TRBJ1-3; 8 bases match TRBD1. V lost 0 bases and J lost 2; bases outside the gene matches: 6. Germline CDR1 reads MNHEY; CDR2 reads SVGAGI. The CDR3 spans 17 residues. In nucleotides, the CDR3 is TGTGCCAGCAGTTACTCCCAGGACAGGGCGGCTGGAAACACCATATATTTT. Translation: CASSYSQDRAAGNTIYF.

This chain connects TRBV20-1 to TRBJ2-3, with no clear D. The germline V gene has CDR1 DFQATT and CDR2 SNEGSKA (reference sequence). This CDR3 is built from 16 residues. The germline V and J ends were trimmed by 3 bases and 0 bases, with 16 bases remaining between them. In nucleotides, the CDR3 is TGCAGTGCTAGCCCCCGCAGGTCGTCTAGCACAGATACGCAGTATTTT. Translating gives CSASPRRSSSTDTQYF.